This T cell receptor (beta chain) was captured by sequencing in a study of regulatory T cells in long-lasting Graves disease. Study-wide background: More than 5 years of antithyroid drugs with positive TSH receptor antibodies defined persistent Graves' disease.

Construction of the TCR beta libraries employed iRepertoire HTBI primers in conjunction with Arm-PCR of CDR3 regions. TCRdb re-analysed the multiplex PCR reads in MiXCR, keeping a single row per CDR3 protein. The sample includes 350,000 to 500,000 distinct CDR3 sequences, 21% of them seen just once. Study-level findings and limits: Favored usage of TRBV28, TRBJ1-2 and TRBJ2-5 was recorded in persistent disease. Reduced TCR diversity was observed in persistent Graves' patients versus newly diagnosed patients.

This clonotype was recorded at least ten times. Its antigen is not known. An end of the junction differs from the germline gene, which may be a read error. CDR3 length: 12 amino acids. The germline V gene has CDR1 MDHEN and CDR2 SYDVKM. Time point in this sample: persistent/refractory GD, antithyroid drugs over 5 years with positive TRAb. From RNA extracted from PBMCs, the TCR library was made. The sequence was obtained from a female donor with Graves disease. The chain is built from TRBV28 and TRBJ1-5, with D unclear. Material: peripheral blood mononuclear cells (PBMCs), obtained when the disease was refractory, from a patient treated with antithyroid drugs. CDR3 nucleotides: TGTGCCAGTCGGAATAGCAATCACCCCCAGCATTTT. It yields the protein CASRNSNHPQHF.